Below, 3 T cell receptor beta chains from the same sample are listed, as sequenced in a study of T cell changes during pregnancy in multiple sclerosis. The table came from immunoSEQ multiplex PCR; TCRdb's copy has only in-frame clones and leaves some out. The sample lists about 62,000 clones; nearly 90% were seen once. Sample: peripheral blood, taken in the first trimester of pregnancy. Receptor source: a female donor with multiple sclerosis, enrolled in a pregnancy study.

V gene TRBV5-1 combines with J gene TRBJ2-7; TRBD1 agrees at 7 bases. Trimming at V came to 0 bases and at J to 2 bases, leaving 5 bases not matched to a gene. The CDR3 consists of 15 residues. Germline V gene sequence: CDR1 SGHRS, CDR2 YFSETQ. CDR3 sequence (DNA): TGCGCCAGCAGCTTGGCCCAGGGGGAAGCCTACGAGCAGTACTTC. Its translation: CASSLAQGEAYEQYF.

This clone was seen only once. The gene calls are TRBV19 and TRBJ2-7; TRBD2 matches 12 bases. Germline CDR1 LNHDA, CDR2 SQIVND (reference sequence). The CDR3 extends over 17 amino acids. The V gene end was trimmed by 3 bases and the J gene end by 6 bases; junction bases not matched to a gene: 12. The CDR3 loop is CASSISGLAGRSSEQYF. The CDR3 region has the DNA TGTGCCAGTAGTATCAGTGGACTAGCGGGGCGTTCTAGCGAGCAGTACTTC.

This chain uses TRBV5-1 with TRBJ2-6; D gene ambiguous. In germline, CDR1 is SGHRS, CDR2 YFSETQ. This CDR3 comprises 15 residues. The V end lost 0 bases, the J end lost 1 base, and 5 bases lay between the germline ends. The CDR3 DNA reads TGCGCCAGCAGCTTGGCAGTTTCTGGGGCCAACGTCCTGACTTTC. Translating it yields CASSLAVSGANVLTF.